This passage covers 12 T cell receptor beta chains from one sample sequenced in a study of T cells in Graves' hyperthyroidism and ophthalmopathy. Researchers took RNA transcripts and amplified the TCR beta CDR3 regions from them. TCR CDR3 regions were first amplified by RT-PCR with HTBI primers. TCRdb reprocessed the multiplex PCR reads via MiXCR and lists one record per CDR3 protein. The sample has hundreds of thousands of distinct CDR3 sequences, roughly 14% seen once. The sample was blood. These receptor sequences come from a woman in her forties with Graves' ophthalmopathy.

This clonotype was observed at least ten times. The rearrangement joins TRBV28 to TRBJ2-5, with 10 bases fitting TRBD1. Germline V gene sequence: CDR1 MDHEN, CDR2 SYDVKM. The CDR3 is 15 amino acids. Trimming removed 4 bases from V and 6 bases from J; junction bases left unmatched: 8. The CDR3 sequence is CASSSGGTGAKTQYF. The CDR3 DNA reads TGTGCCAGCAGTTCGGGAGGGACAGGGGCGAAGACCCAGTACTTC.

The rearrangement links TRBV19 to TRBJ1-1; perhaps TRBD1 as D (5 bases). In germline, CDR1 is LNHDA, CDR2 SQIVND (reference sequence). Trimming took off 6 bases at V and 3 bases at J, with 20 bases between the two ends. The CDR3 has 16 amino acids. CDR3 in DNA: TGTGCCAGTAGGGAGGAGGGGAGGGGTTCGTACACTGAAGCTTTCTTT. It is translated as CASREEGRGSYTEAFF.

Many counts were recorded for this clonotype. This CDR3 is CASSLETKETQYF. CDR3 nucleotides: TGTGCCAGCAGTTTAGAGACAAAAGAGACCCAGTACTTC. The chain carries TRBV12-3 or TRBV12-4 and TRBJ2-5; D ambiguous. Trimming pared 1 base from V and 3 bases from J, leaving 6 bases between. CDR3 length equals 13 residues.

The chain has TRBV30 and TRBJ2-5; maybe TRBD1 (5 bases). CDR1 and CDR2 (germline): GTSNPN, SVGIG (reference sequence). V lost 2 bases and J 5 bases, leaving 15 bases between the germline ends. The CDR3 totals 14 residues. This chain's CDR3 is CAWSYGQKVETQYF. The CDR3 DNA is TGTGCCTGGAGTTACGGACAAAAGGTGGAGACCCAGTACTTC. Based on the CDR3 plus reference TRBV30 and TRBJ2-5, the full variable domain is SQTIHQWPATLVQPVGSPLSLECTVEGTSNPNLYWYRQAAGRGLQLLFYSVGIGQISSEVPQNLSASRPQDRQFILSSKKLLLSDSGFYLCAWSYGQKVETQYFGPGTRLLVL.

This clonotype has a count of ten or more. V usage is TRBV11-2 and J usage is TRBJ2-5, with D perhaps matching TRBD2 (5 bases). The V and J ends lost 0 bases and 6 bases respectively, with 20 bases between them. In germline, CDR1 is SGHAT, CDR2 FQNNGV. There are 17 residues in the CDR3. CDR3 in DNA: TGTGCCAGCAGCTTAGACGAGCCCCTGAGGGATTCTAAGACCCAGTACTTC. Translating it yields CASSLDEPLRDSKTQYF.

This clonotype was seen at least ten times. The J gene is TRBJ1-1, the V gene TRBV6-5; D might be TRBD1 (6 bases). The V gene lost 0 bases and the J gene lost 1 base, with 12 bases spanning the gap. This CDR3 has 16 amino acids. The germline CDR1 and CDR2 sequences are MNHEY and SVGAGI. CDR3: CASSYSSGGANTEAFF. The CDR3 region has the DNA TGTGCCAGCAGTTACTCGTCGGGGGGCGCGAACACTGAAGCTTTCTTT.

This clonotype was counted a few times. This chain connects TRBV20-1 to TRBJ2-7, with D perhaps matching TRBD1 (6 bases). The CDR3 loop spans 14 amino acids. Germline V gives CDR1 DFQATT, CDR2 SNEGSKA (reference sequence). V shed 5 bases and J shed 3 bases, with 17 bases lying between them. For the CDR3, the DNA is TGCAGTGCTTGCAGGACAGAAGAATGCTACGAGCAGTACTTC. Amino acids: CSACRTEECYEQYF.

This clonotype was counted many times. The J gene is TRBJ2-7, the V gene TRBV2; D is uncertain. CDR3 size: 15 residues. Trimming removed 1 base at V and 1 base at J, with 11 bases between. Germline V gene sequence: CDR1 SNHLY, CDR2 FYNNEI. The CDR3 DNA follows: TGTGCCAGCAGTGAAGGGCCCTCAGATTCCTACGAGCAGTACTTC. It yields the protein CASSEGPSDSYEQYF.

This clonotype was picked up many times. Since no conserved phenylalanine or tryptophan closes the CDR3, a read error is the likely cause. V is TRBV15 and J is TRBJ1-2; 7 bases line up with TRBD1. With 1 base clipped from V and 5 bases from J, the junction kept 7 bases outside the gene matches. The germline V gene has CDR1 LNHNV and CDR2 YYDKDF (reference sequence). The CDR3 has 15 amino acids. CDR3 sequence reads: CATSRVDREGYGYTS. The CDR3 bases are TGTGCCACCAGCAGAGTCGACAGGGAGGGTTATGGCTACACCTCC.

The rearrangement links TRBV3-1 to TRBJ1-5; D call uncertain. V was trimmed by 3 bases and J by 3 bases, leaving 12 bases between them. CDR3 length equals 15 residues. The germline CDR1 and CDR2 sequences are LGHDT and YNNKEL (reference sequence). CDR3 bases: TGTGCCAGCAGCCACATTCCGGGAGACAATCAGCCCCAGCATTTT. Protein: CASSHIPGDNQPQHF.

This clonotype showed up many times. The chain has TRBV12-3 or TRBV12-4 and TRBJ2-5, with unresolved D. Trimming removed 5 bases at V and 4 bases at J, with 8 bases between. This CDR3 spans 12 amino acids. The CDR3 nucleotides are TGTGCCAGCAGTCCTCCCTCAGAGACCCAGTACTTC. It codes for CASSPPSETQYF.

Many counts were recorded for this clonotype. V is TRBV5-1 and J is TRBJ2-7; no clear D. Germline V gives CDR1 SGHRS, CDR2 YFSETQ. V lost 3 bases to trimming and J lost 0 bases, with 10 bases between them. CDR3 length: 14 amino acids. DNA of the CDR3: TGCGCCAGCAGCTCGAACTTCGGCTCCTACGAGCAGTACTTC. Its translation is CASSSNFGSYEQYF. Full variable domain (missing parts from reference TRBV5-1 and TRBJ2-7): KAGVTQTPRYLIKTRGQQVTLSCSPISGHRSVSWYQQTPGQGLQFLFEYFSETQRNKGNFPGRFSGRQFSNSRSEMNVSTLELGDSALYLCASSSNFGSYEQYFGPGTRLTVT.